These 29 T cell receptor beta chains share one sample of origin, sequenced in a study of Ad26.COV2.S vaccination and SARS-CoV-2 variants. Using immunoSEQ multiplex PCR, the repertoire was profiled, and TCRdb retains in-frame clones only, with some absent. This sample has 350,000 to 500,000 clones, with roughly 90% found just once. Sample treatment: some 20 received Ad26.COV2.S at low or high dose, single or two shots; roughly five received placebo; per-sample allocation not given. Each sample was drawn 63 days after the first injection (of vaccine or placebo). The starting material was peripheral blood, obtained in a trial of Ad26.COV2.S vaccine versus placebo. These receptors were collected from a person aged 18-65 years who received the Ad26.COV2.S COVID-19 vaccine or a placebo.

The chain employs TRBV10-3 and TRBJ2-3; D is perhaps TRBD1 (5 bases). The germline CDR1 and CDR2 sequences are ENHRY and SYGVKD. Trimming cost V 10 bases and J 3 bases, with 17 bases left between them. The CDR3 runs 14 residues. The CDR3 nucleotides are TGTGCCACCAAGGACACGGCCGGAACAGATACGCAGTATTTT. This codes for CATKDTAGTDTQYF.

V usage is TRBV7-2 and J usage is TRBJ2-2; D call uncertain. Deletions cut 2 bases from V and 4 bases from J, with 11 bases between. CDR3 length equals 15 residues. Germline V gene lookup returns CDR1 SGHTA and CDR2 FQGNSA. In DNA, the CDR3 is TGTGCCAGCAGCTTAATGAGTTTCGGCACCGGGGAGCTGTTTTTT. Protein: CASSLMSFGTGELFF.

The chain recombines TRBV28 with TRBJ1-1, with D perhaps matching TRBD1 (5 bases). The CDR3 sequence is 16 residues long. Trimming took off 6 bases at V and 3 bases at J, with 20 bases between the two ends. CDR1 MDHEN and CDR2 SYDVKM come from the germline V gene. CDR3 nucleotides: TGTGCCAGCAGACCCCCCTGGGGCGGGTTGGACACTGAAGCTTTCTTT. It translates to CASRPPWGGLDTEAFF.

V gene TRBV7-9 combines with J gene TRBJ2-7; no definite D call. This CDR3 is 14 amino acids long. Germline assignment: CDR1 SEHNR and CDR2 FQNEAQ (reference sequence). Trimming took off 3 bases at V and 1 base at J, with 10 bases between the two ends. CDR3 in DNA: TGTGCCAGCAGCTTCACGCAGCAATCCTACGAGCAGTACTTC. Amino acid sequence: CASSFTQQSYEQYF.

This rearrangement joins TRBV7-2 to TRBJ2-3, with 7 bases that match TRBD1. J gave up 2 bases and V 3 bases, and 2 bases lay outside the gene matches. The CDR3 is 14 amino acids. Germline assignment: CDR1 SGHTA and CDR2 FQGNSA. CDR3: CASSLGQHTDTQYF. The CDR3 DNA reads as TGTGCCAGCAGCTTGGGACAGCACACAGATACGCAGTATTTT.

This clone occurred once. The rearrangement uses TRBV19 and TRBJ1-1, with D possibly TRBD1 on 6 matching bases. CDR1 LNHDA and CDR2 SQIVND come from the germline V gene (reference sequence). This CDR3 comprises 15 residues. The V and J ends lost 5 bases and 4 bases respectively, with 17 bases between them. CDR3 in DNA: TGTGCCAGTAGTCATGGGGGAGGGGGTCCCACTGAAGCTTTCTTT. Its protein product is CASSHGGGGPTEAFF.

The rearrangement joins TRBV6-6 to TRBJ2-5, with TRBD2 identical over 9 bases. Unmatched junction bases numbered 8, after V lost 2 bases and J lost 4 bases. The CDR3 is made up of 16 amino acids. Germline CDR1 is MNHNY and CDR2 is SVGAGI (reference sequence). For the CDR3, the DNA is TGTGCCAGCAGTTACGGGCGGCGGGGGGGACCAGAGACCCAGTACTTC. Translation: CASSYGRRGGPETQYF.

The gene calls are TRBV4-1 and TRBJ1-2; D perhaps matches TRBD1 (5 bases). Germline V gene sequence: CDR1 MGHRA, CDR2 YSYEKL. The CDR3 spans 14 residues. Deletions cut 2 bases from V and 10 bases from J, with 17 bases between. CDR3 region: CASSQHGQGPPYTF. The CDR3 DNA reads as TGCGCCAGCAGCCAACATGGGCAGGGACCCCCCTACACCTTC.

A note on this clone: At one of its ends the junction is not consistent with the germline gene, which may arise from a read error. CDR3 sequence (DNA): TGTGCCAGCAGCTCGCCCGGGGTCAATGCACCAACTTTT. Encoded protein: CASSSPGVNAPTF. The V and J genes are TRBV7-9 and TRBJ1-3; D is unclear. Germline CDR1 and CDR2: SEHNR and FQNEAQ (reference sequence). The CDR3 covers 13 residues.

This chain joins TRBV4-1 and TRBJ2-1; TRBD1 aligns across 9 bases. The CDR3 has 14 residues. The J segment lost 12 bases and the V segment lost 2 bases, leaving 8 bases of the junction unmatched. Germline CDR1 reads MGHRA; CDR2 reads YSYEKL. The CDR3 spells CASSQFGQGMMQFF. For the CDR3, the DNA is TGCGCCAGCAGCCAATTTGGACAGGGGATGATGCAGTTCTTC.

The chain recombines TRBV6-2 or TRBV6-3 with TRBJ1-1; D gene ambiguous. Germline V gene data show CDR1 as MNHEY and CDR2 as SVGEGT. V was trimmed by 5 bases and J by 1 base, leaving 5 bases between them. This CDR3 comprises 12 residues. In nucleotides, the CDR3 is TGTGCCAGCAGTGCCCGGAACACTGAAGCTTTCTTT. The encoded protein is CASSARNTEAFF.

The V and J genes are TRBV6-4 and TRBJ2-1; no clear D gene. Germline V lookup: CDR1 MRHNA, CDR2 SNTAGT. The CDR3 runs to 12 residues. CDR3 residues: CDRTPDSNEQFF. CDR3 coding DNA: TGTGACCGCACTCCCGACTCCAATGAGCAGTTCTTC.

This clone was found once. This CDR3 is CASSRNVGEQYF. CDR3 sequence (DNA): TGTGCCAGCAGCCGCAACGTTGGCGAGCAGTACTTC. This chain links TRBV11-2 with TRBJ2-7; D call uncertain. The V and J ends lost 5 bases and 6 bases respectively, with 11 bases between them. Germline CDR1 reads SGHAT; CDR2 reads FQNNGV. The CDR3 is 12 residues long.

The rearrangement links TRBV6-5 to TRBJ1-6, with a possible D match to TRBD1 (6 bases). CDR1 and CDR2 (germline): MNHEY, SVGAGI. V gave up 6 bases and J gave up 8 bases, with 14 bases separating them. CDR3 size: 14 residues. The CDR3 reads CASSQGWGDSPLHF. The DNA for the CDR3 is TGTGCCAGCAGCCAGGGGTGGGGTGATTCACCCCTCCACTTT.

V is TRBV4-3 and J is TRBJ1-6; 8 nucleotides line up with TRBD1. CDR1 and CDR2 (germline): LGHNA, YSLEER. J lost 10 bases, V lost 0 bases, and 14 bases had no gene match. This CDR3 region has 18 residues. This CDR3 is CASSQDFEEGQAGSPLHF. The CDR3 DNA reads TGCGCCAGCAGCCAAGATTTCGAGGAGGGACAGGCCGGGTCACCCCTCCACTTT.

V usage is TRBV19 and J usage is TRBJ1-2; 9 nucleotides line up with TRBD1. V gave up 4 bases and J gave up 4 bases; unmatched junction bases: 10. The CDR3 covers 16 residues. Germline CDR1 LNHDA, CDR2 SQIVND (reference sequence). DNA of the CDR3: TGTGCCAGTAGTACACATCGGACAGGGGTGGGCTATGGCTACACCTTC. Translation gives CASSTHRTGVGYGYTF.

The chain has TRBV19 and TRBJ1-1; perhaps TRBD1 as D (6 bases). Trimming cost V 4 bases and J 2 bases, with 8 bases left between them. Germline-derived CDR1 and CDR2 are LNHDA and SQIVND (reference sequence). The CDR3 is 13 residues long. CDR3 nucleotide sequence: TGTGCCAGTAGTACACAGGGAAACACTGAAGCTTTCTTT. Translating gives CASSTQGNTEAFF.

The V gene is TRBV11-2, the J gene TRBJ1-4; D is perhaps TRBD1 (5 bases). Trimming removed 5 bases from V and 0 bases from J, with 13 bases in between. CDR3 length: 16 residues. Germline lookup yields CDR1 SGHAT and CDR2 FQNNGV. CDR3 protein: CASSLWSTATNEKLFF. The CDR3 nucleotides are TGTGCCAGCAGCCTATGGTCGACAGCAACTAATGAAAAACTGTTTTTT.

The rearrangement links TRBV7-2 to TRBJ1-3; 7 bases map to TRBD1. This CDR3 contains 18 residues. Germline V gives CDR1 SGHTA, CDR2 FQGNSA. The V and J ends lost 1 base and 0 bases, in that order; junction bases with no gene match: 9. As DNA, the CDR3 is TGTGCCAGCAGCTTAGAACGGTCAGGGGGAGGCTCTGGAAACACCATATATTTT. It codes for CASSLERSGGGSGNTIYF.

The V gene is TRBV10-2, the J gene TRBJ1-3; 8 nucleotides agree with TRBD1. The germline V gene encodes CDR1 WSHSY and CDR2 SAAADI. V was clipped by 2 bases and J by 1 base; unmatched bases: 7. The CDR3 extends over 17 amino acids. The CDR3 sequence is CASSESGQGASGNTIYF. CDR3 in DNA: TGCGCCAGCAGTGAGAGTGGACAGGGAGCGTCTGGAAACACCATATATTTT.

J is TRBJ2-3 and V is TRBV6-1; D ambiguous. This CDR3 has 14 residues. The ends were cut back, 2 bases at V and 0 bases at J, with 6 bases in the middle. Germline V lookup: CDR1 MNHNS, CDR2 SASEGT. In DNA form, the CDR3 reads TGTGCCAGCAGTGAAATGCACAGCACAGATACGCAGTATTTT. Residues: CASSEMHSTDTQYF.

Only one count was recorded for this clone. The J gene is TRBJ1-2, the V gene TRBV5-6; a weak D match, TRBD1 (5 bases). CDR3 length: 17 residues. Germline V CDR1 and CDR2: SGHDT, YYEEEE. Deletions cut 2 bases from V and 7 bases from J, with 24 bases between. CDR3 protein: CASSLNPWTGIRGGYTF. The CDR3 DNA reads TGTGCCAGCAGCTTAAACCCCTGGACGGGGATAAGGGGTGGCTACACCTTC.

This sequence joins TRBV5-4 and TRBJ1-2; 11 bases line up with TRBD1. CDR3 size: 16 residues. Germline CDR1 is SGHNT and CDR2 is YYREEE (reference sequence). J was trimmed by 6 bases and V by 1 base; bases with no gene match: 8. CDR3 amino acids: CASSLSIRTGGNGYTF. CDR3 nucleotide sequence: TGTGCCAGCAGCTTGTCGATTCGGACAGGGGGCAATGGCTACACCTTC.

The chain combines TRBV6-5 with TRBJ2-5, with D unresolved. Trimming removed 6 bases from V and 1 base from J, with 6 bases in between. CDR1 is MNHEY, CDR2 SVGAGI, per germline. The CDR3 has 12 residues. The CDR3 region is CASSPVQETQYF. DNA of the CDR3: TGTGCCAGCAGCCCGGTCCAAGAGACCCAGTACTTC.

This clone was seen a few times. This chain connects TRBV28 to TRBJ2-7, with D perhaps assigned TRBD1 or TRBD2 (6 bases each). The CDR3 covers 12 residues. Germline assignment: CDR1 MDHEN and CDR2 SYDVKM. Deletions cut 10 bases from V and 3 bases from J, with 13 bases between. The CDR3 loop is CATRGASYEQYF. CDR3 nucleotides: TGTGCCACAAGGGGGGCCAGCTACGAGCAGTACTTC.

In regard to this clone: Relative to the germline gene, one junction end is altered; a read error may explain this. The V call is TRBV2, the J call TRBJ1-1; D is perhaps TRBD1 (6 bases). The CDR3 has 17 amino acids. CDR1 SNHLY and CDR2 FYNNEI come from the germline V gene. DNA of the CDR3: TGTGCCAGCAGCCTAACCCAGGGGTTTATGAGGAACTCTGAAGCTTTCTTT. Translation gives CASSLTQGFMRNSEAFF.

This chain connects TRBV28 to TRBJ1-2; D is uncertain. There are 17 residues in the CDR3. Germline V lookup: CDR1 MDHEN, CDR2 SYDVKM. Trimming took 1 base from V and 4 from J, leaving 19 bases between them. CDR3 region: CASSLSVVDWAAYGYTF. For the CDR3, the DNA is TGTGCCAGCAGTTTATCCGTTGTCGATTGGGCGGCCTATGGCTACACCTTC.

This chain uses TRBV11-2 with TRBJ2-4, with a possible D match to TRBD1 (6 bases). CDR3 length equals 14 residues. The ends were cut back, 6 bases at V and 2 bases at J, with 11 bases in the middle. The germline CDR1 and CDR2 sequences are SGHAT and FQNNGV. The CDR3 DNA reads TGTGCCAGCAGATCAGGGGATTCCAAAAACATTCAGTACTTC. The encoded protein is CASRSGDSKNIQYF.

This rearrangement joins TRBV7-2 to TRBJ2-1, with 10 bases that match TRBD2. Trimming removed 7 bases from V and 4 bases from J; junction bases left unmatched: 16. Germline assignment: CDR1 SGHTA and CDR2 FQGNSA. This CDR3 comprises 18 residues. This chain's CDR3 is CASTPKGLAGATYNEQFF. The CDR3 DNA reads TGTGCCAGCACCCCCAAGGGGCTAGCGGGGGCGACGTACAATGAGCAGTTCTTC.